The rows below give T cell receptor beta chains drawn from one sample of a study of human thymus T cells. Data came from immunoSEQ multiplex PCR; TCRdb stores just in-frame clones and leaves some out. The data hold approximately 46,000 clones, with just under 95% observed a single time. The sample comprised blood. The receptors shown here come from a girl in the first two years of life with a congenital heart defect but otherwise immunologically healthy. Both conserved end residues are part of each CDR3. Fields, in order: D gene, J gene, clone size, V gene, CDR3 DNA, CDR3 protein. D genes are given only for firm matches. Clone size, where shown, is once, few, many, or a class for clones that have expanded.

D gene: .; J gene: TRBJ1-4; clone size: .; V gene: TRBV27; CDR3 DNA: TGTGCCAGCAGTTTATCAGTTGCAACTAATGAAAAACTGTTTTTT; CDR3 protein: CASSLSVATNEKLFF
D gene: TRBD1; J gene: TRBJ2-1; clone size: .; V gene: TRBV5-5; CDR3 DNA: TGTGCCAGCAGCGTTGGGACAGGCTCCTACAATGAGCAGTTCTTC; CDR3 protein: CASSVGTGSYNEQFF
D gene: TRBD2; J gene: TRBJ2-3; clone size: once; V gene: TRBV7-9; CDR3 DNA: TGTGCCAGCAGCCCTAGGGGACCTAGCGGGAGGGCCCTGGAAACGCAGTATTTT; CDR3 protein: CASSPRGPSGRALETQYF
D gene: TRBD2; J gene: TRBJ2-3; clone size: .; V gene: TRBV10-2; CDR3 DNA: TGCGCCAGCCGAACTAGCGGGTGGGACAAGTCCACAGATACGCAGTATTTT; CDR3 protein: CASRTSGWDKSTDTQYF
D gene: TRBD1; J gene: TRBJ2-7; clone size: .; V gene: TRBV5-1; CDR3 DNA: TGCGCCAGCAGCTTCGGACAGGGCGACGAGCAGTACTTC; CDR3 protein: CASSFGQGDEQYF
D gene: .; J gene: TRBJ1-2; clone size: .; V gene: TRBV2; CDR3 DNA: TGTGCCAGCAGTGTACGAGGGTACTATGGCTACACCTTC; CDR3 protein: CASSVRGYYGYTF
D gene: TRBD2; J gene: TRBJ2-3; clone size: .; V gene: TRBV2; CDR3 DNA: TGTGCCAGCAGTCCCCGGACTAGCGGTCGCACAGATACGCAGTATTTT; CDR3 protein: CASSPRTSGRTDTQYF
D gene: .; J gene: TRBJ1-5; clone size: .; V gene: TRBV7-6; CDR3 DNA: TGTGCCAGCAGCTTAGTTTACCTTGAACCGGGATCCTTATCCTATCAGCCCCAGCATTTT; CDR3 protein: CASSLVYLEPGSLSYQPQHF
D gene: .; J gene: TRBJ2-1; clone size: .; V gene: TRBV9; CDR3 DNA: TGTGCCAGCAGCGTAGGGAGGGAGCCCTACAATGAGCAGTTCTTC; CDR3 protein: CASSVGREPYNEQFF
D gene: .; J gene: TRBJ2-7; clone size: .; V gene: TRBV7-2; CDR3 DNA: TGTGCCAGCAGTTCGCAGGGCGCCTACGAGCAGTACTTC; CDR3 protein: CASSSQGAYEQYF
D gene: .; J gene: TRBJ2-3; clone size: .; V gene: TRBV6-6; CDR3 DNA: TGTGCCAGCAGTCTGAAGGGGACAGATACGCAGTATTTT; CDR3 protein: CASSLKGTDTQYF
D gene: TRBD2; J gene: TRBJ2-7; clone size: .; V gene: TRBV19; CDR3 DNA: TGTGCCAGTCGTGGCGGGGGCTACGAGCAGTACTTC; CDR3 protein: CASRGGGYEQYF
D gene: .; J gene: TRBJ1-2; clone size: .; V gene: TRBV4-3; CDR3 DNA: TGCGCCAGCAGCCAAGATGCGGGGCCCTTTAATGGCTACACCTTC; CDR3 protein: CASSQDAGPFNGYTF
D gene: .; J gene: TRBJ2-3; clone size: .; V gene: TRBV5-4; CDR3 DNA: TGTGCCAGCAGCGCGGATAGCGGCAGCACAGATACGCAGTATTTT; CDR3 protein: CASSADSGSTDTQYF
D gene: TRBD1; J gene: TRBJ2-7; clone size: .; V gene: TRBV25-1; CDR3 DNA: TGTGCCAGCAGTGAAATCGGGACAGGGTTCTACGAGCAGTACTTC; CDR3 protein: CASSEIGTGFYEQYF
D gene: .; J gene: TRBJ1-1; clone size: .; V gene: TRBV6-5; CDR3 DNA: TGTGCCAGCAGTTTTCGGACAGAAGCTTTCTTT; CDR3 protein: CASSFRTEAFF
D gene: .; J gene: TRBJ2-7; clone size: once; V gene: TRBV30; CDR3 DNA: TGTGCCTGGAGAAAGGGAACCTACGAGCAGTACTTC; CDR3 protein: CAWRKGTYEQYF
D gene: TRBD1; J gene: TRBJ1-6; clone size: .; V gene: TRBV2; CDR3 DNA: TGTGCCAGCACAGGGGGCAAGTGGACCTATAATTCACCCCTCCACTTT; CDR3 protein: CASTGGKWTYNSPLHF
D gene: .; J gene: TRBJ2-1; clone size: .; V gene: TRBV11-2; CDR3 DNA: TGTGCCAGCAGCTTAGGGGGAGGTGGGGACCCGAAGCAGTTCTTC; CDR3 protein: CASSLGGGGDPKQFF
D gene: TRBD2; J gene: TRBJ2-1; clone size: few; V gene: TRBV4-3; CDR3 DNA: TGCGCCAGCAGCCAAGTACTAGCGGGAGGGCCAGACAATGAGCAGTTCTTC; CDR3 protein: CASSQVLAGGPDNEQFF
D gene: TRBD1; J gene: TRBJ2-7; clone size: once; V gene: TRBV9; CDR3 DNA: TGTGCCAGCAGCCCAACGGGGGACAGGTCACTTGGGCAGTACTTC; CDR3 protein: CASSPTGDRSLGQYF
D gene: TRBD1; J gene: TRBJ2-7; clone size: .; V gene: TRBV27; CDR3 DNA: TGTGCCAGCAGTTCCCAGGACAGGAGCTCCTACGAGCAGTACTTC; CDR3 protein: CASSSQDRSSYEQYF
D gene: .; J gene: TRBJ2-7; clone size: once; V gene: TRBV30; CDR3 DNA: TGTGCCTGGAGTGTACGTGGGTTCTACGAGCAGTACTTC; CDR3 protein: CAWSVRGFYEQYF
D gene: TRBD1; J gene: TRBJ2-5; clone size: .; V gene: TRBV9; CDR3 DNA: TGTGCCAGCAGCGCCGGACAGGGGGCGGGAGAGACCCAGTACTTC; CDR3 protein: CASSAGQGAGETQYF
D gene: .; J gene: TRBJ2-7; clone size: .; V gene: TRBV18; CDR3 DNA: TGTGCCAGCTCACTAAAATCTTACCTCGGACAGTCTAACTCCTACGAGCAGTACTTC; CDR3 protein: CASSLKSYLGQSNSYEQYF
D gene: TRBD1; J gene: TRBJ1-2; clone size: .; V gene: TRBV23-1; CDR3 DNA: TGCGCCAGCAGTCAAAGGACAGGGGACTATGGCTACACCTTC; CDR3 protein: CASSQRTGDYGYTF
D gene: TRBD2; J gene: TRBJ2-1; clone size: .; V gene: TRBV5-1; CDR3 DNA: TGCGCCAGCAGCTTGGGACTAGCGGGATACAATGAGCAGTTCTTC; CDR3 protein: CASSLGLAGYNEQFF
D gene: TRBD2; J gene: TRBJ2-3; clone size: .; V gene: TRBV2; CDR3 DNA: TGTGCCAGCAGTGACCCCGTAGCGGGTTCAGATACGCAGTATTTT; CDR3 protein: CASSDPVAGSDTQYF
D gene: .; J gene: TRBJ1-5; clone size: .; V gene: TRBV6-5; CDR3 DNA: TGTGCCAGCGGCCAGGGAGTTAATCAGCCCCAGCATTTT; CDR3 protein: CASGQGVNQPQHF
D gene: .; J gene: TRBJ2-3; clone size: .; V gene: TRBV5-1; CDR3 DNA: TGCGCCAGCAGCATTGCCCAGGGTCCATTAGATACGCAGTATTTT; CDR3 protein: CASSIAQGPLDTQYF
D gene: TRBD1; J gene: TRBJ2-5; clone size: .; V gene: TRBV28; CDR3 DNA: TGTGCCAGCACCCTCGAGGGCAGGGGGAAAGAGACCCAGTACTTC; CDR3 protein: CASTLEGRGKETQYF
D gene: .; J gene: TRBJ1-1; clone size: few; V gene: TRBV5-4; CDR3 DNA: TGTGCCAGCAGCACCCTGGGCACTGAAGCTTTCTTT; CDR3 protein: CASSTLGTEAFF
D gene: .; J gene: TRBJ2-4; clone size: .; V gene: TRBV15; CDR3 DNA: TGTGCCACCAGCGCCCGGATGGCCAAAAACATTCAGTACTTC; CDR3 protein: CATSARMAKNIQYF
D gene: .; J gene: TRBJ2-7; clone size: .; V gene: TRBV30; CDR3 DNA: TGTGCCTGGAGTGTAGCGGAACACTACGAGCAGTACTTC; CDR3 protein: CAWSVAEHYEQYF
D gene: .; J gene: TRBJ2-1; clone size: .; V gene: TRBV5-1; CDR3 DNA: TGCGCCAGCAGCTTGTCCCACAGCTCCTACAATGAGCAGTTCTTC; CDR3 protein: CASSLSHSSYNEQFF
D gene: .; J gene: TRBJ2-3; clone size: .; V gene: TRBV30; CDR3 DNA: TGTGCCTGGAGTAGTATAGGGGATACGCAGTATTTT; CDR3 protein: CAWSSIGDTQYF
D gene: TRBD1; J gene: TRBJ1-2; clone size: .; V gene: TRBV28; CDR3 DNA: TGTGCCAGCAGTCTACAACAAGGGGGCGGCTATGGCTACACCTTC; CDR3 protein: CASSLQQGGGYGYTF
D gene: TRBD2; J gene: TRBJ2-5; clone size: .; V gene: TRBV7-6; CDR3 DNA: TGTGCCAGCAGCTTAGGTGTAGTAGCGGGAGGTTCTAGCGAGACCCAGTACTTC; CDR3 protein: CASSLGVVAGGSSETQYF
D gene: TRBD2; J gene: TRBJ2-1; clone size: .; V gene: TRBV5-1; CDR3 DNA: TGCGCCAGCACACAACTACCGGCTAGCGGGAGGGGTTACAATGAGCAGTTCTTC; CDR3 protein: CASTQLPASGRGYNEQFF